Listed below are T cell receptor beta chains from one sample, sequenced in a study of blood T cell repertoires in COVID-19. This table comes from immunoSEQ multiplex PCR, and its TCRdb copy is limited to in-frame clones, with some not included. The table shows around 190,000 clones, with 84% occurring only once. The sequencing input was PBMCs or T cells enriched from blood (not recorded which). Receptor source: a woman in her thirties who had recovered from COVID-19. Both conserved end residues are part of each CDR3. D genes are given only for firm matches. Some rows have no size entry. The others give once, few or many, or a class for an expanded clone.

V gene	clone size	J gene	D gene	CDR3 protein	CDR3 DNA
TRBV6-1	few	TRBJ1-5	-	CASSDLGSGGRNQPQHF	TGTGCCAGCAGTGACCTCGGTTCGGGAGGCCGCAATCAGCCCCAGCATTTT
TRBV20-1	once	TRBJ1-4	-	CSASGQGTNEKLFF	TGCAGTGCTAGTGGTCAGGGTACTAATGAAAAACTGTTTTTT
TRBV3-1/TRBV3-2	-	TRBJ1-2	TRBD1	CASSQPQGGGYTF	TGTGCCAGCAGCCAACCCCAGGGGGGTGGCTACACCTTC
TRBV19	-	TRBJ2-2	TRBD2	CASRTSGNTGELFF	TGTGCCAGTAGAACTAGCGGGAACACCGGGGAGCTGTTTTTT
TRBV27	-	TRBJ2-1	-	CASSLASRPEQFF	TGTGCCAGCAGTCTAGCTTCGCGGCCTGAGCAGTTCTTC
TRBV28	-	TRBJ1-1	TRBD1	CASEPGQGSTEAFF	TGTGCCAGCGAACCGGGACAGGGATCCACTGAAGCTTTCTTT
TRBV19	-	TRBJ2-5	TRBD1	CASSIKRTGSQETQYF	TGTGCCAGTAGTATAAAGAGGACAGGGAGTCAAGAGACCCAGTACTTC
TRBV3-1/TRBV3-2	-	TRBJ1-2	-	CASSQERQPIYGYTF	TGTGCCAGCAGCCAAGAGAGGCAGCCAATCTATGGCTACACCTTC
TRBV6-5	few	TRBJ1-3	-	CASRTGSSGNTIYF	TGTGCCAGCAGAACAGGGAGCTCTGGAAACACCATATATTTT
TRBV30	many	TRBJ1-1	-	CARHTGGTEAFF	TGTGCCCGACATACCGGGGGCACTGAAGCTTTCTTT
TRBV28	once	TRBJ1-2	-	CASSFRDTTGGYTF	TGTGCCAGCAGTTTCAGGGACACTACGGGAGGCTACACCTTC
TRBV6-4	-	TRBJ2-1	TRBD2	CASSDEGGFDEQFF	TGTGCCAGCAGTGATGAGGGAGGGTTTGATGAGCAGTTCTTC
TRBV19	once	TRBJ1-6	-	CASSGLTNRGSPLHF	TGTGCCAGTAGTGGACTAACAAATCGCGGGTCACCCCTCCACTTT
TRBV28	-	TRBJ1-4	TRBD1	CASSSRLGGIEKLFF	TGTGCCAGCAGTTCCCGCCTAGGGGGCATTGAAAAACTGTTTTTT
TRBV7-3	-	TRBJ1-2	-	CASSPQTGLDYGYTF	TGTGCCAGCAGCCCGCAAACAGGGCTTGACTATGGCTACACCTTC
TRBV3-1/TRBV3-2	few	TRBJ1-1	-	CASSRGGGNTEAFF	TGTGCCAGCAGTAGAGGAGGCGGGAACACTGAAGCTTTCTTT
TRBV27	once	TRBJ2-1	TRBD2	CASSLIPGGANEQFF	TGTGCCAGCAGTTTAATCCCCGGGGGGGCCAATGAGCAGTTCTTC
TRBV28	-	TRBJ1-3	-	CASTPRGNTIYF	TGTGCCAGCACTCCTCGTGGAAACACCATATATTTT
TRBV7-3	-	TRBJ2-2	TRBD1	CASSLRDRGDTGELFF	TGTGCCAGCAGCCTCCGGGACAGGGGGGACACCGGGGAGCTGTTTTTT
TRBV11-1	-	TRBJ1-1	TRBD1	CASSLDRDTEAFF	TGTGCCAGCAGTTTGGACAGGGACACTGAAGCTTTCTTT
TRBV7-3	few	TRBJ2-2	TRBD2	CASSPSGRGTGELFF	TGTGCCAGCAGCCCAAGCGGGAGGGGCACCGGGGAGCTGTTTTTT
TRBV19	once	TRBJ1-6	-	CASSTRESPLHF	TGTGCCAGTAGTACCAGGGAATCACCCCTCCACTTT
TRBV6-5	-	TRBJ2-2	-	CATSGVAGELFF	TGTGCCACCTCCGGGGTTGCCGGGGAGCTGTTTTTT
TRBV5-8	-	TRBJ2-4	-	CASSLWEGSDIQYF	TGTGCCAGCAGCTTATGGGAAGGTAGCGACATTCAGTACTTC
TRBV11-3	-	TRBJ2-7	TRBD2	CASSPGLAGFGEQYF	TGTGCCAGCAGTCCGGGACTAGCGGGGTTTGGCGAGCAGTACTTC
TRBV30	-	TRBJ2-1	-	CAWNRGFIEGSNNEQFF	TGTGCCTGGAACCGGGGGTTTATAGAAGGGTCAAACAATGAGCAGTTCTTC
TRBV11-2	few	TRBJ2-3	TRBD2	CASSLAGGQDTQYF	TGTGCCAGCAGCTTAGCGGGGGGGCAAGATACGCAGTATTTT